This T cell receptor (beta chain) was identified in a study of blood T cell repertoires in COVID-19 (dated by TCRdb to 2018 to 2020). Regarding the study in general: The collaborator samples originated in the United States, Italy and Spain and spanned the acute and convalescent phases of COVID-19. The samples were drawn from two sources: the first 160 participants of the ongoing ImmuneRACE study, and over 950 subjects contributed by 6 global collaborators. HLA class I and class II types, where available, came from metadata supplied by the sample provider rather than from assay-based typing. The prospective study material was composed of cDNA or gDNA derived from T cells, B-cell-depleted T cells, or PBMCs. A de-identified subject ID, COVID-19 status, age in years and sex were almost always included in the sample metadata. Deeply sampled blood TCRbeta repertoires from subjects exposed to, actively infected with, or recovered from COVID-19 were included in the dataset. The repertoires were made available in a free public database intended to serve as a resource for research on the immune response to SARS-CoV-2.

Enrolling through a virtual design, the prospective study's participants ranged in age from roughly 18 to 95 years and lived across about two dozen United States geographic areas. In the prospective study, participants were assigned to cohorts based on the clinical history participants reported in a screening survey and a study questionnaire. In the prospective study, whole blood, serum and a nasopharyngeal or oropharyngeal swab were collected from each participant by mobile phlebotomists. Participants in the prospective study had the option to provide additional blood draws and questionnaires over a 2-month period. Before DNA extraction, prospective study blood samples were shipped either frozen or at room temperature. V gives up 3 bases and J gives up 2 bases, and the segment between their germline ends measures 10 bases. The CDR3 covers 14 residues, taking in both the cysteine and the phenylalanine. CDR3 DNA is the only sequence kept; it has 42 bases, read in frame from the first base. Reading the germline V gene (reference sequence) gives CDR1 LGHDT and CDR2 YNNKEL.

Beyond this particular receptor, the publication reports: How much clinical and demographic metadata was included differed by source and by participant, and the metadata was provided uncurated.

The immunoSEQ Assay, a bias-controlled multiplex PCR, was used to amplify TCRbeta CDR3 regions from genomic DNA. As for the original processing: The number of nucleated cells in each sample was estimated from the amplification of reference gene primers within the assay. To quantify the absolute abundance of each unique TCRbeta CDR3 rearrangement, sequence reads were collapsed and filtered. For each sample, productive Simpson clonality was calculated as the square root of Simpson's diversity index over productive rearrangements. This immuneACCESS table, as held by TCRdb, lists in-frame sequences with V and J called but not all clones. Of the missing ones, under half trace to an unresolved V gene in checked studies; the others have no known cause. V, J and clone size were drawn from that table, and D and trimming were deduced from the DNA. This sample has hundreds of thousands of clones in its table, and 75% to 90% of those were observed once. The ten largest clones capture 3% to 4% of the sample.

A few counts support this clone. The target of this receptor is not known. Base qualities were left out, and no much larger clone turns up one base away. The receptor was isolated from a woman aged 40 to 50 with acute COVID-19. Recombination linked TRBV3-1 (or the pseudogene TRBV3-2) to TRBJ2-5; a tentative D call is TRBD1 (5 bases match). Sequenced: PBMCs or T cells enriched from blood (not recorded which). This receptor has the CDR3 CASSHGHPQETQYF. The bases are TGTGCCAGCAGCCACGGACATCCGCAAGAGACCCAGTACTTC.